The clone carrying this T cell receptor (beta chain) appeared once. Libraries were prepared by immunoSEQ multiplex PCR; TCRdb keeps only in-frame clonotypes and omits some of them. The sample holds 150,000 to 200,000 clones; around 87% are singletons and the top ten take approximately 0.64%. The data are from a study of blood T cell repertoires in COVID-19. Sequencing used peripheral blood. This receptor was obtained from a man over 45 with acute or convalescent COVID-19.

The CDR3 reads CASSLGQRAETQYF. CDR3 sequence (DNA): TGCGCCAGCAGCTTAGGACAGCGTGCGGAGACCCAGTACTTC. This chain links TRBV5-1 with TRBJ2-5; tentative D call: TRBD1 (6 bases). Per the germline V gene, CDR1 is SGHRS and CDR2 is YFSETQ. The V end was cut by 2 bases, the J end by 5 bases, with 13 bases between. The CDR3 loop spans 14 amino acids.